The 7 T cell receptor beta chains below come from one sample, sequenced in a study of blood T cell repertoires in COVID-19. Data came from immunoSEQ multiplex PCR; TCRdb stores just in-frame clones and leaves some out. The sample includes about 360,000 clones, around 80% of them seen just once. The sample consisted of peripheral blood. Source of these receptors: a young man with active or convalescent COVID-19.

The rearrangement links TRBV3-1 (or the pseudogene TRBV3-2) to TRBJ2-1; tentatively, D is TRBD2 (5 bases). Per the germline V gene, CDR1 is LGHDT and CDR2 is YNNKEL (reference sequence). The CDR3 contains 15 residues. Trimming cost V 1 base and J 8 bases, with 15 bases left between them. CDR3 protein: CASSQAGYQGHEQFF. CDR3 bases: TGTGCCAGCAGCCAAGCGGGGTATCAAGGACATGAGCAGTTCTTC.

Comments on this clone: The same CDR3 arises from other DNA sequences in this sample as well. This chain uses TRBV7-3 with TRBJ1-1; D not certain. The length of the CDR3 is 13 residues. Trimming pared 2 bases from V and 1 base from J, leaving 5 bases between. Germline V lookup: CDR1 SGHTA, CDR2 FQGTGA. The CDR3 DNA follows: TGTGCCAGCAGCTTAGGGAGGAACACTGAAGCTTTCTTT. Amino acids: CASSLGRNTEAFF.

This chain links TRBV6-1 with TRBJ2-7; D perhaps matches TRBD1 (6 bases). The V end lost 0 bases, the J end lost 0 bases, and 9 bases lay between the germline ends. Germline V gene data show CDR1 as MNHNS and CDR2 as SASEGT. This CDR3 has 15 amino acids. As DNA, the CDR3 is TGTGCCAGCAGTGAAGCTCTGGGGGCCTCCTACGAGCAGTACTTC. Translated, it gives CASSEALGASYEQYF.

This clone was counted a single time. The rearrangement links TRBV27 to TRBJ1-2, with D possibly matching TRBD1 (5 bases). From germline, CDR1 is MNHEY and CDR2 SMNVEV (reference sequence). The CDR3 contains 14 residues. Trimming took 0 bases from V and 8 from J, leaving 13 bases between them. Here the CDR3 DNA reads TGTGCCAGCAGTTTATCGATCGGGGGGTGGGGCTACACCTTC. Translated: CASSLSIGGWGYTF.

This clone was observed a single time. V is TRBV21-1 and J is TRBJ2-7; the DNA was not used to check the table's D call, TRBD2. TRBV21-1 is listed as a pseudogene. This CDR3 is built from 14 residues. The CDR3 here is CASSRFEAPYEQYF. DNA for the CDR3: TGTGCCAGCAGCAGGTTCGAAGCCCCCTACGAGCAGTACTTC.

CDR3: CAWSSLGGGLPGQPQHF. The CDR3, as DNA: TGTGCCTGGAGCTCTCTAGGGGGTGGACTGCCGGGGCAGCCCCAGCATTTT. The chain combines TRBV30 with TRBJ1-5; D might be TRBD1 (6 bases). V was shortened by 3 bases and J by 7 bases, with 25 bases between the two germline ends. The length of the CDR3 is 17 residues. Germline CDR1 reads GTSNPN; CDR2 reads SVGIG (reference sequence).

CDR3 sequence reads: CASSSSGQGQFF. The CDR3 DNA follows: TGTGCCAGCAGTTCATCCGGACAGGGCCAGTTCTTC. This chain uses TRBV28 with TRBJ2-1; 8 nucleotides align to TRBD1. CDR1 is MDHEN, CDR2 SYDVKM, per germline. V lost 4 bases to trimming and J lost 13 bases; unmatched junction nucleotides: 6. The CDR3 is 12 amino acids.